This T cell receptor (beta chain) was identified in a study of blood T cell repertoires in COVID-19. Study-level background: The study drew acute and convalescent COVID-19 samples from the United States, Italy and Spain. Nucleic acid was either cDNA or gDNA, and it came from T cells, B-cell-depleted T cells, or PBMCs.

Followed longitudinally, the Seattle patients had been enrolled during active infection. Assay used: immunoSEQ multiplex PCR; TCRdb lists only in-frame clones, some missing. The sample lists around 210,000 clones, nearly 90% seen once, with roughly a sixth in the top ten. Trimming took 0 bases from V and 4 from J, leaving 5 bases between them. The germline V gene has CDR1 SGHRS and CDR2 YFSETQ. This CDR3 comprises 13 residues. The receptor's source is a man aged 45-65 years with COVID-19, enrolled during active disease. This rearrangement joins TRBV5-1 to TRBJ1-5; D unclear. What was sequenced was peripheral blood. CDR3 sequence: CASSLAENQPQHF. The CDR3 DNA reads as TGCGCCAGCAGCTTGGCCGAGAATCAGCCCCAGCATTTT.